These 8 T cell receptor beta chains originate from one sample sequenced in a study of shared clonotypes between healthy human individuals. The protocol was immunoSEQ multiplex PCR, while the TCRdb copy is restricted to in-frame clones and leaves out a portion. The sample includes around 550,000 clones, 95% to 97% of them seen just once. The source material was naive CD4+ T cells sorted from blood. Subset reported: CD45RA+ positively selected. These receptors all stem from a woman aged 25 to 39 in good health.

This clone was detected only once. For the CDR3, the DNA is TGCGCCAGCAGCCAAGATCGGGGAGCTGGGGCCAACGTCCTGACTTTC. Its translation: CASSQDRGAGANVLTF. This chain joins TRBV4-1 and TRBJ2-6, with a possible D match to TRBD2 (5 bases). Between the trimmed V and J ends, which lost 0 bases and 2 bases, there was a span of 8 bases. CDR3 length: 16 amino acids. CDR1 is MGHRA and CDR2 is YSYEKL in the germline V gene.

V usage is TRBV9 and J usage is TRBJ1-2; D not resolved. This CDR3 is 11 amino acids long. The V gene's germline CDR1 is SGDLS and CDR2 YYNGEE. Between the trimmed V and J ends, which lost 1 base and 6 bases, there was a span of 4 bases. The CDR3 coding sequence is TGTGCCAGCAGCGTAAATGATGGCTACACCTTC. Protein product: CASSVNDGYTF.

Only one count was recorded for this clone. The chain is built from TRBV19 and TRBJ1-2; D is perhaps TRBD1 (6 bases). The germline V gene has CDR1 LNHDA and CDR2 SQIVND (reference sequence). The CDR3 totals 13 residues. V was clipped by 5 bases and J by 5 bases, with 12 bases between them. The CDR3 spells CASSALRGYGYTF. In DNA, the CDR3 is TGTGCCAGTAGTGCGCTGAGGGGGTATGGCTACACCTTC.

The genes are TRBV5-1 and TRBJ2-2; D gene uncertain. The germline gives CDR1 SGHRS, CDR2 YFSETQ. CDR3 size: 14 residues. Trimming left V 4 bases short and J 0 bases short, with 7 bases between. The CDR3 DNA reads TGCGCCAGCAGCGAAACTACGAACACCGGGGAGCTGTTTTTT. Its protein product is CASSETTNTGELFF.

The CDR3 sequence is CASIPGDREPDTQYF. The CDR3 bases are TGTGCCAGCATCCCAGGGGACAGGGAGCCAGATACGCAGTATTTT. V gene TRBV28 combines with J gene TRBJ2-3; 9 bases line up with TRBD1. The CDR3 totals 15 residues. J gave up 4 bases and V 7 bases, and 9 bases lay outside the gene matches. Germline loops: CDR1 MDHEN, CDR2 SYDVKM.

With regard to this clone: The same CDR3 is also encoded by other DNA sequences in this sample. The chain combines TRBV28 with TRBJ2-7; D is possibly TRBD1 (6 bases). CDR1 and CDR2 from the germline V gene are MDHEN and SYDVKM. CDR3 size: 13 residues. Trimming left V 5 bases short and J 3 bases short, with 11 bases between. The CDR3, as DNA: TGTGCCAGCAGTGCCTACAGGGACTACGAGCAGTACTTC. Encoded protein: CASSAYRDYEQYF.

V and J are TRBV6-1 and TRBJ1-3; D remains unclear. The V end was cut by 7 bases, the J end by 0 bases, with 10 bases between. From germline, CDR1 is MNHNS and CDR2 SASEGT. This CDR3 region has 14 residues. In DNA, the CDR3 is TGTGCCAGCACGGAGTTTAGCTCTGGAAACACCATATATTTT. This codes for CASTEFSSGNTIYF.

The rearrangement links TRBV5-4 to TRBJ2-3, with TRBD2 matching over 10 bases. This CDR3 comprises 15 residues. Germline V gene data show CDR1 as SGHNT and CDR2 as YYREEE (reference sequence). V lost 4 bases to trimming and J lost 3 bases; unmatched junction nucleotides: 5. CDR3 DNA sequence: TGTGCCAGCAGCAGACGGACTAGCGGAACAGATACGCAGTATTTT. As protein: CASSRRTSGTDTQYF. Complete variable domain (other parts from reference TRBV5-4 and TRBJ2-3): ETGVTQSPTHLIKTRGQQVTLRCSSQSGHNTVSWYQQALGQGPQFIFQYYREEENGRGNFPPRFSGLQFPNYSSELNVNALELDDSALYLCASSRRTSGTDTQYFGPGTRLTVL.